This TCR beta chain is drawn from a study of blood T cell repertoires in COVID-19 (dated by TCRdb to the early 2020s). About the full investigation: Collaborator samples came from the United States, Italy and Spain and covered acute and convalescent phases of COVID-19. Where available, HLA class I and class II types were taken from metadata supplied by the sample provider and were not determined by assay-based typing. The samples were drawn from two sources: the first 160 participants of the ongoing ImmuneRACE study, and 1,000 to 1,500 subjects contributed by 6 global collaborators. The sample metadata nearly always contained a de-identified subject ID, COVID-19 status, age in years and sex. The dataset comprised deeply sampled blood TCRbeta repertoires from subjects exposed to, actively infected with, or recovered from COVID-19. The repertoires were released in a freely available public database meant as a resource for research on the immune response to SARS-CoV-2. The prospective study material was composed of cDNA or gDNA derived from T cells, B-cell-depleted T cells, or PBMCs. Beyond this particular receptor, the publication reports: Clinical and demographic metadata were provided uncurated, with the amount varying by source and participant.

As to this clone: Its recognized antigen is unknown. The record has no base qualities; no much larger clone is one base away.

TCRbeta CDR3 regions were amplified from genomic DNA by means of the immunoSEQ Assay, a bias-controlled multiplex PCR. Processing in the source paper ran as follows. The number of nucleated cells in each sample was estimated from the amplification of reference gene primers within the assay. Sequence reads were collapsed and filtered to measure the absolute abundance of every unique TCRbeta CDR3 rearrangement. For each sample, productive Simpson clonality was calculated as the square root of Simpson's diversity index over productive rearrangements. Held by TCRdb, this immuneACCESS table contains in-frame sequences only and omits some clones. Under half of the omission traces to an unresolved V gene where checked; the cause of the rest is unknown. That table is the source of V, J and clone size, and D and trimming were worked out from the DNA. The sample yields more than 200,000 clones; around 89% were counted once. Of the sample, over 4% is held by the ten largest clones.

Its CDR3 holds 16 amino acids, cysteine through phenylalanine. The CDR3 DNA has 48 bases and is translated from base 1. V gives up 2 bases and J gives up 3 bases, and the segment between their germline ends measures 15 bases. Reading the germline V gene gives CDR1 SGHRS and CDR2 YFSETQ. Enrolling through a virtual design, the prospective study's participants ranged in age from roughly 18 to 95 years and lived across about two dozen United States geographic areas. In the prospective study, cohorts were assigned on the basis of participant-reported clinical history obtained from a screening survey and a study questionnaire. For ImmuneRACE Cohort 3, a participant was defined as recovered based on two consecutive negative NP/OP PCR tests, clearance by a healthcare professional, or resolution of symptoms. In the prospective study, whole blood, serum and a nasopharyngeal or oropharyngeal swab were collected from each participant by mobile phlebotomists. Prospective study participants could optionally give additional blood draws and questionnaires over an approximately 2-month period. Prospective study blood samples were shipped either frozen or at room temperature before DNA extraction.

The TCR sequence derives from a woman in her 30s who had recovered from COVID-19. The sequencing input was PBMCs or T cells enriched from blood (not recorded which). The chain couples TRBV5-1 to TRBJ2-1; TRBD2 is possibly the D segment (6 matching bases). The CDR3 sequence is CASSFMGGAFYNEQFF. The sequenced DNA is TGCGCCAGCAGCTTTATGGGCGGGGCCTTCTACAATGAGCAGTTCTTC. Reference TRBV5-1 and TRBJ2-1 proteins supply the regions before and after the CDR3; the full variable domain is: KAGVTQTPRYLIKTRGQQVTLSCSPISGHRSVSWYQQTPGQGLQFLFEYFSETQRNKGNFPGRFSGRQFSNSRSEMNVSTLELGDSALYLCASSFMGGAFYNEQFFGPGTRLTVL.